Below, 2 T cell receptor beta chains from the same sample are listed, as sequenced in a study of T cells in Graves' hyperthyroidism and ophthalmopathy. Authors of the study amplified TCR beta CDR3 regions from RNA transcripts. HTBI primers were used for first-round RT-PCR of the TCR CDR3. TCRdb reprocessed the multiplex PCR reads with MiXCR, giving one entry per CDR3 protein. The sample yields roughly 200,000 distinct CDR3 sequences, roughly a sixth seen once. Sequenced input: blood. All receptors come from a woman aged 45 to 65 with Graves' hyperthyroidism.

There are many counts of this clonotype. The chain has TRBV12-3 or TRBV12-4 and TRBJ1-5, with TRBD1 matching 9 bases. With 3 bases clipped from V and 4 bases from J, the junction kept 4 bases outside the gene matches. The CDR3 runs 15 residues. The chain's CDR3 is CASSLGQGRNQPQHF. As DNA, the CDR3 is TGTGCCAGCAGTTTGGGACAGGGAAGAAATCAGCCCCAGCATTTT.

This clonotype was counted many times. The chain has TRBV12-5 and TRBJ2-3; D is perhaps TRBD1 (6 bases). The CDR3 contains 14 residues. Trimming pared 1 base from V and 3 bases from J, leaving 8 bases between. Germline V lookup: CDR1 LGHNT, CDR2 FRNRAP. The CDR3 spells CASGLDRVTDTQYF. DNA for the CDR3: TGTGCTAGTGGTTTGGACAGGGTAACAGATACGCAGTATTTT.